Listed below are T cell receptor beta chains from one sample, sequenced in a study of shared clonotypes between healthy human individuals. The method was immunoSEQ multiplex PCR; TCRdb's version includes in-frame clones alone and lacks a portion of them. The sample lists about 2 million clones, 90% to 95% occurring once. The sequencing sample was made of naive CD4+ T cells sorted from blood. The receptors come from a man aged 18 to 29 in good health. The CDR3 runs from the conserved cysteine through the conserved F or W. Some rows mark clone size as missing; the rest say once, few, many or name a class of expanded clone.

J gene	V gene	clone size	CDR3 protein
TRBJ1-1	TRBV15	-	CATSTGSTEAFF
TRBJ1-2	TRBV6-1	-	CASSGGRGTDYGYTF
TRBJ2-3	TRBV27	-	CASSLSTGLGSTDTQYF
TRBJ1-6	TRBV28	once	CASSRGRNSPLHF
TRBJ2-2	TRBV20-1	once	CSALYGGELFF
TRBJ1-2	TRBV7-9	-	CASSPDRGLNYGYTF
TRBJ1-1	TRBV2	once	CASNVDRINTEAFF
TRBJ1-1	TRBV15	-	CATSREQGGLNTEAFF
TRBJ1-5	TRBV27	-	CASSLRDRGSPQHF
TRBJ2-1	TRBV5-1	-	CASSFRDSYNEQFF
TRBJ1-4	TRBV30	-	CAWGTGPNEKLFF
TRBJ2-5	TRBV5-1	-	CASSPGQSSWETQYF
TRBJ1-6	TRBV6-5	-	CASSRGTDGNSPLHF
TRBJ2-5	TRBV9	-	CASSGGGGPQETQYF
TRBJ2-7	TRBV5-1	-	CASSREAGIHYEQYF
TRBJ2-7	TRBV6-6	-	CASLTSGGYEQYF